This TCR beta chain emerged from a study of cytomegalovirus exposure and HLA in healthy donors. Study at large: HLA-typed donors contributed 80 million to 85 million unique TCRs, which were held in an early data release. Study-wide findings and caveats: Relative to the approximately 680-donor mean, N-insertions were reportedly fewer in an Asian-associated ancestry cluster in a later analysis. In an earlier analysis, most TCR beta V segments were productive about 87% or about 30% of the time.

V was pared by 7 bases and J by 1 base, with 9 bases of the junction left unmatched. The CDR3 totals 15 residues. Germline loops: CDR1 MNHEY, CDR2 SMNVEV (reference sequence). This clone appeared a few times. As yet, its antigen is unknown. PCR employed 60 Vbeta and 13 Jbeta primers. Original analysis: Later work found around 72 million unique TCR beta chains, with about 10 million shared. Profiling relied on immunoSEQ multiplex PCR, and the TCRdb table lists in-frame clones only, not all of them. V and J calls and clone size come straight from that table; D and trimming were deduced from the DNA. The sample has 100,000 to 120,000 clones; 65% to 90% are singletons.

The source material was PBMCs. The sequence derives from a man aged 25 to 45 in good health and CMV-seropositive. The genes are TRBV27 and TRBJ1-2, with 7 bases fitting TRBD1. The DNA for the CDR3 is TGTGCCAGCATGGATTTAGCAGGGGGTAACTATGGCTACACCTTC. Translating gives CASMDLAGGNYGYTF.